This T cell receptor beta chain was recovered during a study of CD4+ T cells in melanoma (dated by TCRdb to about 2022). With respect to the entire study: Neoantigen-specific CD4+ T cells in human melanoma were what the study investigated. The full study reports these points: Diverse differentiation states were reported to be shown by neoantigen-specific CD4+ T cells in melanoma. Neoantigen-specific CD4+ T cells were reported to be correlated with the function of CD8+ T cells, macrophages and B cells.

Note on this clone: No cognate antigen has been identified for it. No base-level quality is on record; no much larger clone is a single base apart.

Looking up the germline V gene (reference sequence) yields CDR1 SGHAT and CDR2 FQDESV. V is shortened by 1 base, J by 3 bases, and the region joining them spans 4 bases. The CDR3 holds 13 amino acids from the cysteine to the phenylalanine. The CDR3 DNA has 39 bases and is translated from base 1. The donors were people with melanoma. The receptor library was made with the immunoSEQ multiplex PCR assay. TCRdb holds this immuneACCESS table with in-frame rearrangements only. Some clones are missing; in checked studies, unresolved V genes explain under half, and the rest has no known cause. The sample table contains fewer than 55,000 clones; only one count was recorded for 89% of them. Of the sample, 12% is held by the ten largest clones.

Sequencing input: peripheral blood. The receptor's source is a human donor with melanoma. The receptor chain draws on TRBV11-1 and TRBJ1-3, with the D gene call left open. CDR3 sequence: CASSLDYGNTIYF. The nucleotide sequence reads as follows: TGTGCCAGCAGCTTAGACTATGGAAACACCATATATTTT.